This T cell receptor (beta chain) emerged from a study of spatial heterogeneity in lung cancer. Looking at the study overall: The study found that TCR transcript counts in tumor regions correlated strongly with a matched bulk RNA-seq T cell module score. Study results and limitations: Expanded alpha and beta TCR counts within tumors tracked tumor mutation counts.

Documented time point: sample taken at primary tumor resection. Germline V gene lookup returns CDR1 MGHDK and CDR2 SYGVNS. The V and J ends lost 5 bases and 5 bases, in that order; junction bases with no gene match: 6. The CDR3 runs to 15 residues. A single record per CDR3 protein comes from TCRdb applying MiXCR to the 5' RACE reads. The sample holds about 5,100 distinct CDR3 sequences, roughly 6.4% seen once. This clonotype came up many times. What it binds is unknown. Sequenced here: lung tumor tissue, sampled at surgery. The source is a male donor with early-stage non-small cell lung cancer. The chain carries TRBV25-1 and TRBJ2-1; 10 bases map to TRBD2. CDR3 nucleotide sequence: TGTGCCAGCAGTCTCACTAGCGGGGCTAACAATGAGCAGTTCTTC. Its protein product is CASSLTSGANNEQFF.